Shown below are 2 T cell receptor beta chains from a single sample sequenced in a study of blood T cell repertoires in COVID-19. Libraries were prepared by immunoSEQ multiplex PCR; TCRdb keeps only in-frame clonotypes and omits some of them. The sample includes roughly 72,000 clones, roughly 90% of them seen just once. Sequencing was performed on peripheral blood. Receptor source: a human donor in a cohort sampled during active COVID-19.

The chain employs TRBV19 and TRBJ2-2; maybe TRBD2 (5 bases). The CDR3 sequence is 14 residues long. Germline CDR1 and CDR2: LNHDA and SQIVND (reference sequence). Trimming removed 8 bases from V and 0 bases from J, with 10 bases in between. The CDR3 loop is CASGGGANTGELFF. The CDR3 DNA is TGTGCCAGTGGAGGCGGCGCGAACACCGGGGAGCTGTTTTTT.

V is TRBV29-1 and J is TRBJ2-7; D unclear. This CDR3 has 13 residues. CDR1 and CDR2 from the germline V gene are SQVTM and ANQGSEA. V dropped 4 bases and J dropped 3 bases, with 13 bases sitting between them. CDR3 in amino acids: CSVGPGGFYEQYF. The CDR3 bases are TGCAGCGTTGGCCCGGGTGGGTTCTACGAGCAGTACTTC.